This TCR beta chain was retrieved from a study of preoperative IRX-2 immunotherapy in early breast cancer. Treatment indicated: preoperative locoregional IRX-2 cytokine immunotherapy. The CDR3 extends over 13 amino acids. V gave up 4 bases and J gave up 3 bases; unmatched junction bases: 3. From germline, CDR1 is SGHNT and CDR2 YYREEE (reference sequence). Assay: immunoSEQ multiplex PCR; the TCRdb copy retains only in-frame clones and omits some. The data contain around 13,000 clones, about nine tenths of them singletons. The sequence was obtained from a human donor with breast cancer. The rearrangement links TRBV5-4 to TRBJ1-1; 7 bases are a match to TRBD1. The sample was gathered from a patient treated with IRX-2 immunotherapy. The CDR3, as DNA: TGTGCCAGCAGCCCGGGACAGTACACTGAAGCTTTCTTT. As protein: CASSPGQYTEAFF.